This T cell receptor beta chain was documented in a study of T cell repertoires in cytomegalovirus infection (dated by TCRdb to 2018 to 2020). A note on the overall study: Peptide stimulations targeted recently identified HLA-C-restricted CMV epitopes, whose presentation resists viral immunomodulation, together with well-studied HLA-B-restricted epitopes. Because public TCR beta signatures pointed to carriage of CMV infection together with the matching HLA type, the HLA type of each donor mattered for the analysis. Overall study outcomes, separate from this receptor: The ex vivo response was dominated by HLA-C-restricted CMV-specific TCR beta clonotypes, which also provided the single most frequent clonotype in two of eight donors. Cumulative frequency of public TCR beta family members discriminated carriers of CMV infection plus the relevant HLA type in this cohort and an independent roughly 330-donor cohort.

The run used an Illumina HiSeq 1500. The public reads were run again by TCRdb, first through fastp at Q25 and then through MiXCR, and only productive beta chains were kept. CDR3 protein duplicates are merged, each entry listing the most common genes and DNA. The sample profile shows approximately 910,000 distinct CDR3 sequences; roughly 31% of them were found once. Roughly an eighth of the sample is held by the ten biggest clonotypes. The table lists this clonotype with a few counts. Its antigen is still unknown. No qualities accompany the bases; no much larger clone lies one base away. The treatment or condition label on this specimen signifies: in vitro stimulation with specific CMV peptide epitopes to enrich CMV-specific T cells. This receptor was identified in a human donor in good health (CMV status not recorded). Some clones in this sample may be carry-over from other donors' samples. The sequences come from cultured CD8+ T cells from PBMCs, collected from culture after CMV antigen stimulation.

The DNA sequence reads TGTGCCAGCAGCTCGTGGACAGAACAAGAGACCCAGTACTTC. Translated, it reads CASSSWTEQETQYF. The sequence is built from TRBV7-9 and TRBJ2-5; TRBD1 could be the D gene, as 6 bases match. Taken from cysteine to phenylalanine, the CDR3 has 14 residues. Only the CDR3 part of the read is kept: 42 bases, read in frame from the first base. CDR1 and CDR2, per the germline V gene (reference sequence), are SEHNR and FQNEAQ. V loses 4 bases of germline sequence and J loses 2 bases, and the interval between the two ends is 11 bases.